Below are 4 T cell receptor beta chains sequenced from a single sample in a study of graft-versus-host responses after intestinal transplantation (TCRdb year 2021). Libraries came from the immunoSEQ multiplex PCR assay. The table was pulled from immuneACCESS by TCRdb, which kept in-frame rearrangements only. Such tables lose some clones; where checked, under half of the loss comes from unresolved V genes, and the rest has no known cause. For this sample the table gives about 26,000 clones, of which 82% were detected only once. The ten largest account for about 0.74% of the sample. For these TCRs, the target antigens are not known. The time point label, as the study defines it: cells obtained before transplantation from donor or recipient. The specimen was unstimulated CD4+ T cells sorted from spleen or lymph node cells, collected before intestinal transplant. The receptors come from a human donor who received an intestinal transplant.

The DNA for the CDR3 is TGTGCCAGCAGCGATTCCTACGAGCAGTACTTC. Amino acids: CASSDSYEQYF. The V gene is TRBV5-6, the J gene TRBJ2-7; D is uncertain. This CDR3 spans 11 amino acids. The V gene lost 4 bases and the J gene lost 1 base, with 3 bases spanning the gap. Germline values: CDR1 SGHDT, CDR2 YYEEEE.

The chain carries TRBV6-1 and TRBJ2-7, with TRBD1 as a possible D gene (5 bases). The germline CDR1 and CDR2 sequences are MNHNS and SASEGT. This CDR3 region has 15 residues. Trimming stripped 7 bases from V and 6 bases from J, with 22 bases between. The CDR3: CASIYSPGDSGEQYF. The CDR3, as DNA: TGTGCCAGCATCTACAGCCCGGGCGACAGTGGCGAGCAGTACTTC.

In this sample, this clone turned up a few times. The chain carries TRBV9 and TRBJ1-6; D might be TRBD1 (5 bases). CDR3 length: 13 amino acids. V gave up 0 bases and J gave up 7 bases, with 5 bases separating them. Germline CDR1 reads SGDLS; CDR2 reads YYNGEE. The CDR3 here is CASSVGGNSPLHF. Written as DNA, the CDR3 is TGTGCCAGCAGCGTAGGGGGCAATTCACCCCTCCACTTT.

The gene calls are TRBV4-1 and TRBJ2-1; D is unclear. V shed 3 bases and J shed 9 bases, with 6 bases lying between them. Germline V gene data show CDR1 as MGHRA and CDR2 as YSYEKL. CDR3 length equals 11 residues. The CDR3 region has the DNA TGCGCCAGCAGCCATGGGTTTGAGCAGTTCTTC. This codes for CASSHGFEQFF.